This TCR beta chain was retrieved from a study of early T cells in non-severe SARS-CoV-2 infection. Study-wide background: Sequencing was performed on bulk RNA from unsorted whole blood, leaving chains unpaired. Notes on the study in general: Matches to VDJdb favored anti-spike CD8 responses and missed private and CD4 specificities.

Ten or more counts support this clonotype. Antigen specificity is unknown. The CDR3 is 15 residues long. The V end lost 0 bases, the J end lost 2 bases, and 10 bases lay between the germline ends. Germline V gives CDR1 MNHNY, CDR2 SVGAGI (reference sequence). Tagging with unique molecular identifiers was applied to individual cDNA molecules. TCRdb reanalysed the 5' RACE reads using MiXCR and keeps one entry per CDR3 protein. The sample lists about 19,000 distinct CDR3 sequences, about 4% occurring once. J is TRBJ1-2 and V is TRBV6-6; D not certain. Input material: whole blood. The receptor comes from an adult who was a healthcare worker with PCR-confirmed SARS-CoV-2 infection or an uninfected control (not recorded which). Written as DNA, the CDR3 is TGTGCCAGCAGTTACTCTACGCGGCAGAACTATGGCTACACCTTC. It encodes CASSYSTRQNYGYTF.